This T cell receptor beta chain was obtained from a study of shared clonotypes between healthy human individuals. Study context: Used for every donor were three CD4 naive, three CD4 memory, two CD8 naive and one CD8 memory plate.

V gave up 5 bases and J gave up 4 bases; unmatched junction bases: 6. This CDR3 is built from 15 residues. Germline values: CDR1 SGHAT, CDR2 FQNNGV. This clone was found once. Naive-designated CD8 cells lacked CD45RO, were positively enriched for CCR7, and omitted terminally differentiated effector memory CD45RA+ cells. Across several immunoSEQ plates, the genomic DNA of each subset was split evenly. Profiled with immunoSEQ multiplex PCR; TCRdb holds only in-frame clones, not every one. Among about 2 million clones listed, about 95% were seen once. This TCR was sampled from a man between 18 and 35 years old in good health. The V gene is TRBV11-2, the J gene TRBJ2-1; 9 positions match TRBD2. Material for sequencing was naive CD8+ T cells sorted from blood. The CDR3 region has the DNA TGTGCCAGCAGCCCCCCGCTAGCGGGATACAATGAGCAGTTCTTC. As protein: CASSPPLAGYNEQFF. The full variable domain, in which reference TRBV11-2 and TRBJ2-1 provide the parts outside the CDR3, is EAGVAQSPRYKIIEKRQSVAFWCNPISGHATLYWYQQILGQGPKLLIQFQNNGVVDDSQLPKDRFSAERLKGVDSTLKIQPAKLEDSAVYLCASSPPLAGYNEQFFGPGTRLTVL.